This TCR beta chain was sequenced during a study of OX40 agonist ivuxolimab in advanced cancers. TCRdb's table, derived via immunoSEQ multiplex PCR, lists solely in-frame clones and lacks some. The top ten hold 0.38% of the sample, which has roughly 67,000 clones, 80% to 90% seen once. The V end lost 0 bases, the J end lost 0 bases, and 9 bases lay between the germline ends. This CDR3 region has 15 residues. Germline-derived CDR1 and CDR2 are MNHNY and SVGAGI (reference sequence). V and J are TRBV6-6 and TRBJ2-7; the D is unclear. The source was CD4+ or CD8+ T cells sorted from blood, collected in a trial of the OX40 agonist ivuxolimab. The TCR originated in an adult with an advanced solid tumor such as melanoma, head and neck, liver or kidney cancer. The CDR3 here is CASSYSPAHSYEQYF. In DNA, the CDR3 is TGTGCCAGCAGTTACTCGCCGGCCCACTCCTACGAGCAGTACTTC.